The 12 T cell receptor beta chains in this list originate from one sample, sequenced in a study of T cell responses to AZD1222 COVID-19 vaccine (dated by TCRdb to about 2021). The protocol used for the library was the immunoSEQ multiplex PCR assay. The clones in this table, taken by TCRdb from immuneACCESS, are in-frame only. Not every clone is retained; where verified, under half of the shortfall comes from an unresolved V gene, and the cause of the rest is unknown. Recorded for this sample are about 110,000 clones; roughly 87% of them occurred a single time. The ten largest make up 2% to 2.5% of the sample. The sample's time point label, in plain terms: about 28 days (+/-7) after the second vaccine dose. Sequences were derived from peripheral blood, sampled 28 days after the second AZD1222 dose. These receptors all stem from an adult who received the AZD1222 COVID-19 vaccine.

The chain is built from TRBV5-6 and TRBJ2-2; 8 bases match TRBD1. This CDR3 is 15 amino acids long. Germline CDR1 and CDR2: SGHDT and YYEEEE. V gave up 4 bases and J gave up 7 bases; unmatched junction bases: 9. Here the CDR3 reads CASSRPGTGVGELFF. DNA for the CDR3: TGTGCCAGCAGCCGTCCCGGGACAGGTGTCGGGGAGCTGTTTTTT.

This clone appeared a single time. The V gene is TRBV29-1, the J gene TRBJ1-5, with 7 nucleotides matching TRBD1. This CDR3 contains 12 residues. Trimming at V came to 7 bases and at J to 3 bases, leaving 3 bases not matched to a gene. Germline CDR1 SQVTM, CDR2 ANQGSEA. Written as DNA, the CDR3 is TGCAGCGGGGGACAGTACAATCAGCCCCAGCATTTT. As protein: CSGGQYNQPQHF. Variable domain in full (rest from reference TRBV29-1 and TRBJ1-5): SAVISQKPSRDICQRGTSLTIQCQVDSQVTMMFWYRQQPGQSLTLIATANQGSEATYESGFVIDKFPISRPNLTFSTLTVSNMSPEDSSIYLCSGGQYNQPQHFGDGTRLSIL.

The chain has TRBV6-2 or TRBV6-3 and TRBJ2-1, with 11 nucleotides matching TRBD2. The CDR3 totals 19 residues. The V gene end was trimmed by 0 bases and the J gene end by 0 bases; junction bases not matched to a gene: 7. Germline V gives CDR1 MNHEY, CDR2 SVGEGT. DNA of the CDR3: TGTGCCAGCAGTTACTCTATGGGACTAGCGGACACCTCCTACAATGAGCAGTTCTTC. Its protein is CASSYSMGLADTSYNEQFF.

CDR3 in amino acids: CASSITPTGSYEQYF. As DNA, the CDR3 is TGTGCCAGCAGTATTACACCCACGGGATCCTACGAGCAGTACTTC. This chain joins TRBV6-5 and TRBJ2-7; a weak D match, TRBD2 (5 bases). Per germline, CDR1 MNHEY and CDR2 SVGAGI. The CDR3 is 15 amino acids. V was shortened by 5 bases and J by 1 base, with 15 bases between the two germline ends.

V gene TRBV11-3 combines with J gene TRBJ1-1; D is undetermined. This CDR3 is 14 amino acids long. Germline CDR1 is SGHNT and CDR2 is YENEEA. V shed 0 bases and J shed 11 bases, with 16 bases lying between them. The CDR3: CASSLDSSGSEAFF. The CDR3, as DNA: TGTGCCAGCAGCTTAGATTCCAGTGGCTCGGAGGCTTTCTTT. The entire variable domain, with the rest obtained from reference TRBV11-3 and TRBJ1-1, is as follows: EAGVVQSPRYKIIEKKQPVAFWCNPISGHNTLYWYLQNLGQGPELLIRYENEEAVDDSQLPKDRFSAERLKGVDSTLKIQPAELGDSAVYLCASSLDSSGSEAFFGQGTRLTVV.

Comment on this clone: The germline gene is not matched at one end of the junction; a read error may be the cause. V and J are TRBV12-3 or TRBV12-4 and TRBJ2-1; 8 bases align to TRBD2. CDR3 size: 12 residues. This CDR3 is CAGGISYNEQFF. The CDR3 nucleotides read TGCGCGGGGGGTATATCCTACAATGAGCAGTTCTTC.

The chain uses TRBV7-9 and TRBJ1-1, with D perhaps TRBD1 (5 bases). The length of the CDR3 is 12 residues. The V end was cut by 0 bases, the J end by 10 bases, with 9 bases between. Germline loops: CDR1 SEHNR, CDR2 FQNEAQ (reference sequence). Written as DNA, the CDR3 is TGTGCCAGCAGCTTAGCGGGGGAGGGAGCTTTCTTT. Translation: CASSLAGEGAFF.

CDR3 sequence reads: CASSNGDRSEAFF. DNA for the CDR3: TGTGCCAGTAGTAATGGGGACAGGAGTGAAGCTTTCTTT. The rearrangement uses TRBV19 and TRBJ1-1, with TRBD1 matching 8 bases. V lost 4 bases, J lost 7 bases, and 5 bases stayed unmatched. Germline V gives CDR1 LNHDA, CDR2 SQIVND (reference sequence). The CDR3 consists of 13 residues.

This chain joins TRBV9 and TRBJ2-7; no reliable D call. Trimming pared 3 bases from V and 5 bases from J, leaving 21 bases between. Germline-derived CDR1 and CDR2 are SGDLS and YYNGEE. The CDR3 has 16 residues. The CDR3 here is CASSATGRVKAHEQYF. CDR3 sequence (DNA): TGTGCCAGCAGCGCTACGGGCCGGGTCAAGGCCCACGAGCAGTACTTC.

The rearrangement uses TRBV2 and TRBJ1-1, with 11 bases lining up with TRBD1. J was trimmed by 4 bases and V by 5 bases; bases with no gene match: 6. This CDR3 spans 15 amino acids. Germline CDR1 and CDR2: SNHLY and FYNNEI. CDR3 DNA sequence: TGTGCCAGCAGTAGGGGAGGGACAGGGGGCACTGAAGCTTTCTTT. Translating it yields CASSRGGTGGTEAFF.

CDR3 sequence (DNA): TGTGCCAGCTCACCTACACAGGGAAGCTCGGCCGAGCAGTACTTC. It is translated as CASSPTQGSSAEQYF. The V call is TRBV18, the J call TRBJ2-7; D is possibly TRBD1 (6 bases). This CDR3 region has 15 residues. The V gene's germline CDR1 is KGHSH and CDR2 LQKENI. V was shortened by 3 bases and J by 6 bases, with 18 bases between the two germline ends.

This clone occurred a few times. The chain recombines TRBV2 with TRBJ2-2, with unresolved D. Trimming stripped 7 bases from V and 11 bases from J, with 8 bases between. Germline CDR1 and CDR2: SNHLY and FYNNEI. CDR3 length: 10 residues. The CDR3 protein is CASKTGELFF. DNA of the CDR3: TGTGCCAGCAAGACTGGTGAGCTGTTTTTT.